These 24 T cell receptor beta chains originate from one sample sequenced in a study of blood T cell repertoires in COVID-19. Data came from immunoSEQ multiplex PCR; TCRdb stores just in-frame clones and leaves some out. Altogether roughly 190,000 clones are present, about four fifths being singletons, with the ten largest covering 6% to 8.5%. The sequencing sample was made of peripheral blood. All receptors come from a man aged 55 to 69 with acute or convalescent COVID-19.

This chain connects TRBV2 to TRBJ2-3; tentatively, D is TRBD1 (6 bases). Trimming left V 7 bases short and J 6 bases short, with 17 bases between. The CDR3 extends over 14 amino acids. CDR1 and CDR2 from the germline V gene are SNHLY and FYNNEI. CDR3 amino acids: CASNLQGVGDTQYF. CDR3 DNA sequence: TGTGCCAGCAACCTACAGGGAGTTGGGGATACGCAGTATTTT.

The rearrangement links TRBV7-8 to TRBJ2-5; D may be TRBD2 (5 bases). The V end lost 2 bases, the J end lost 6 bases, and 22 bases lay between the germline ends. This CDR3 has 17 amino acids. Germline V gene data show CDR1 as SGHVS and CDR2 as FQNEAQ. The CDR3 is CASSLMGREARIQTQYF. CDR3 coding DNA: TGTGCCAGCAGCTTAATGGGGAGAGAAGCGAGGATACAGACCCAGTACTTC.

J is TRBJ2-7 and V is TRBV5-1, with 12 bases lining up with TRBD2. V lost 2 bases, J lost 6 bases, and 6 bases stayed unmatched. This CDR3 spans 15 amino acids. Germline lookup yields CDR1 SGHRS and CDR2 YFSETQ. CDR3 bases: TGCGCCAGCAGCTTCCTCCCGACTAGCGGGGGCGAGCAGTACTTC. Protein product: CASSFLPTSGGEQYF.

The V gene is TRBV9, the J gene TRBJ1-5; TRBD1 agrees at 11 bases. V gave up 3 bases and J gave up 5 bases; unmatched junction bases: 7. The CDR3 totals 16 residues. CDR1 SGDLS and CDR2 YYNGEE come from the germline V gene. CDR3 sequence reads: CASSAGQGEAYQPQHF. The CDR3 bases are TGTGCCAGCAGCGCGGGACAGGGGGAGGCTTATCAGCCCCAGCATTTT.

The J gene is TRBJ1-2, the V gene TRBV6-4; 8 positions agree with TRBD1. The trim removed 6 bases at V and 8 bases at J, leaving 8 bases unmatched. Germline CDR1 reads MRHNA; CDR2 reads SNTAGT. The CDR3 length is 13 residues. CDR3 in amino acids: CASRGQGRGGYTF. The CDR3 bases are TGTGCCAGCAGAGGACAGGGTAGAGGAGGCTACACCTTC.

The chain is built from TRBV27 and TRBJ1-2; 12 bases are shared with TRBD1. The CDR3 totals 16 residues. Germline V lookup: CDR1 MNHEY, CDR2 SMNVEV (reference sequence). With 4 bases clipped from V and 5 bases from J, the junction kept 8 bases outside the gene matches. In nucleotides, the CDR3 is TGTGCCAGCAGTTACACTCCGGGACAGGGGGCGTATGGCTACACCTTC. Translation: CASSYTPGQGAYGYTF.

The chain combines TRBV11-3 with TRBJ2-3, with D maybe TRBD2 (5 bases). This CDR3 has 13 amino acids. Germline assignment: CDR1 SGHNT and CDR2 YENEEA. Trimming stripped 5 bases from V and 6 bases from J, with 12 bases between. This CDR3 reads CASSHEGMDTQYF. CDR3 DNA sequence: TGTGCCAGCAGCCATGAGGGTATGGATACGCAGTATTTT.

The chain joins TRBV25-1 to TRBJ2-1; 7 bases align to TRBD1. The CDR3 has 14 residues. V shed 7 bases and J 2 bases; nucleotides not matched to a gene: 5. Per germline, CDR1 MGHDK and CDR2 SYGVNS. CDR3 nucleotides: TGTGCCAGCACTGACAGGGATACCTACAATGAGCAGTTCTTC. Translation gives CASTDRDTYNEQFF.

CDR3 region: CASRPLAGAQFF. For the CDR3, the DNA is TGTGCCAGCAGACCCCTAGCGGGAGCGCAGTTCTTC. The rearrangement links TRBV12-3 or TRBV12-4 to TRBJ2-1; 10 bases are a match to TRBD2. This CDR3 spans 12 amino acids. Trimming at V came to 6 bases and at J to 12 bases, leaving 5 bases not matched to a gene.

The chain couples TRBV7-9 to TRBJ2-2, with TRBD1 matching 7 bases. The CDR3 loop spans 17 amino acids. Germline V gene sequence: CDR1 SEHNR, CDR2 FQNEAQ (reference sequence). Germline trimming cut 0 bases from V and 2 bases from J; bases unmatched to any gene: 6. Here the CDR3 reads CASSLALGTDNTGELFF. CDR3 in DNA: TGTGCCAGCAGCTTAGCGCTCGGGACAGATAACACCGGGGAGCTGTTTTTT. The full variable domain, with the rest looked up from reference TRBV7-9 and TRBJ2-2, is DTGVSQNPRHKITKRGQNVTFRCDPISEHNRLYWYRQTLGQGPEFLTYFQNEAQLEKSRLLSDRFSAERPKGSFSTLEIQRTEQGDSAMYLCASSLALGTDNTGELFFGEGSRLTVL.

The chain employs TRBV24-1 and TRBJ2-3; TRBD2 aligns across 7 bases. Losses at the gene ends were 9 bases for V and 8 bases for J; bases not matched to a gene: 34. The germline gives CDR1 KGHDR, CDR2 SFDVKD. CDR3 length: 21 amino acids. In DNA form, the CDR3 reads TGTGCCACCTACCCCCGATTGTCGATCAGCGGGAAGCCTACGACTCATTTTACGCAGTATTTT. Encoded protein: CATYPRLSISGKPTTHFTQYF.

The gene calls are TRBV11-2 and TRBJ1-5; 8 positions agree with TRBD1. Trimming removed 3 bases from V and 0 bases from J; junction bases left unmatched: 10. Germline loops: CDR1 SGHAT, CDR2 FQNNGV. The CDR3 covers 18 residues. DNA for the CDR3: TGTGCCAGCAGCTTCGGACAGGGAGAGTCTTATAGCAATCAGCCCCAGCATTTT. This gives the protein CASSFGQGESYSNQPQHF. Full variable domain (remainder filled in from reference TRBV11-2 and TRBJ1-5): EAGVAQSPRYKIIEKRQSVAFWCNPISGHATLYWYQQILGQGPKLLIQFQNNGVVDDSQLPKDRFSAERLKGVDSTLKIQPAKLEDSAVYLCASSFGQGESYSNQPQHFGDGTRLSIL.

The chain joins TRBV29-1 to TRBJ2-7, with a weak D call TRBD1 (6 bases). Between the trimmed V and J ends, which lost 4 bases and 0 bases, there was a span of 7 bases. Germline assignment: CDR1 SQVTM and CDR2 ANQGSEA. The CDR3 is made up of 12 amino acids. CDR3 bases: TGCAGCGTTGGGACAGACTCCTACGAGCAGTACTTC. This codes for CSVGTDSYEQYF.

This clone was observed at least ten times. This chain uses TRBV2 with TRBJ1-5; TRBD1 is a possible D gene (5 bases). Deletions cut 4 bases from V and 0 bases from J, with 25 bases between. The CDR3 covers 20 residues. Germline CDR1 is SNHLY and CDR2 is FYNNEI. The CDR3 here is CASSGATGPLVVNSNQPQHF. CDR3 in DNA: TGTGCCAGCAGTGGGGCCACAGGTCCCCTTGTCGTAAATAGCAATCAGCCCCAGCATTTT.

V gene TRBV11-2 combines with J gene TRBJ2-7; D may be TRBD2 (5 bases). V was cut by 0 bases and J by 6 bases, with 12 bases left in between. This CDR3 is 14 amino acids long. CDR1 SGHAT and CDR2 FQNNGV come from the germline V gene. CDR3 residues: CASSLDLLAGEQYF. The CDR3 bases are TGTGCCAGCAGCTTAGATCTCCTGGCGGGCGAGCAGTACTTC.

The chain has TRBV5-1 and TRBJ1-3; possibly TRBD1 for D (5 bases). This CDR3 region has 18 residues. Germline-derived CDR1 and CDR2 are SGHRS and YFSETQ. V was shortened by 0 bases and J by 1 base, with 17 bases between the two germline ends. CDR3 in DNA: TGCGCCAGCAGCTTGGCCGGGCCAGGGTTATCTTCTGGAAACACCATATATTTT. Its protein product is CASSLAGPGLSSGNTIYF.

The gene calls are TRBV6-6 and TRBJ1-1; D remains ambiguous. This CDR3 region has 12 residues. Germline V gives CDR1 MNHNY, CDR2 SVGAGI (reference sequence). V lost 4 bases and J lost 1, with 4 bases in between. The CDR3 sequence: CASSSENTEAFF. For the CDR3, the DNA is TGTGCCAGCAGTTCAGAGAACACTGAAGCTTTCTTT.

CDR3 loop: CASSLGGSTNTGELFF. CDR3 in DNA: TGTGCCAGCAGCTTGGGCGGGAGCACGAACACCGGGGAGCTGTTTTTT. This rearrangement joins TRBV5-8 to TRBJ2-2, with 7 bases fitting TRBD2. This CDR3 contains 16 residues. J was trimmed by 0 bases and V by 0 bases; bases with no gene match: 2. Germline assignment: CDR1 SGHTS and CDR2 YDEGEE.

This chain connects TRBV11-3 to TRBJ2-1; the match to TRBD2 covers 12 bases. V lost 5 bases to trimming and J lost 8 bases; unmatched junction nucleotides: 7. The CDR3 is 15 amino acids. In germline, CDR1 is SGHNT, CDR2 YENEEA. The CDR3 sequence is CASSELAGGNYEQFF. Written as DNA, the CDR3 is TGTGCCAGCAGCGAACTAGCGGGAGGAAATTATGAGCAGTTCTTC.

The J gene is TRBJ1-1, the V gene TRBV6-5; 9 nucleotides align to TRBD1. Trimming removed 5 bases from V and 4 bases from J; junction bases left unmatched: 8. The CDR3 is 15 residues long. The germline V gene has CDR1 MNHEY and CDR2 SVGAGI. The CDR3 DNA reads TGTGCCAGCAGTAAGGAACAGGGGGCGGGCACTGAAGCTTTCTTT. This codes for CASSKEQGAGTEAFF.

The chain employs TRBV7-8 and TRBJ1-4; D possibly corresponds to TRBD1 (5 bases). The V end lost 5 bases, the J end lost 4 bases, and 23 bases lay between the germline ends. The CDR3 is made up of 18 amino acids. The germline gives CDR1 SGHVS, CDR2 FQNEAQ. The CDR3 DNA reads as TGTGCCAGCAGCCCGCAGGCGGGGGGAGGGAACCTTAATGAAAAACTGTTTTTT. Its translation: CASSPQAGGGNLNEKLFF.

The chain recombines TRBV21-1 with TRBJ2-7; the table's D call of TRBD1 was not tested on the DNA. TRBV21-1 is a pseudogene segment. The CDR3 has 17 residues. The CDR3 DNA sequence: TGTGCCAGCAGCAAAGCCAGGGCTAACATACCCTCCCACGAGCAGTACTTC. Amino acid sequence: CASSKARANIPSHEQYF.

About this clone itself: This sample also contains other DNA sequences that code for the same CDR3. V usage is TRBV4-2 and J usage is TRBJ2-3; 9 bases agree with TRBD1. Germline loops: CDR1 LGHNA, CDR2 YNFKEQ. The trim removed 1 base at V and 1 base at J, leaving 0 bases unmatched. CDR3 length: 15 amino acids. Written as DNA, the CDR3 is TGTGCCAGCAGCCAAGGGACAGGGGGCACAGATACGCAGTATTTT. Translation gives CASSQGTGGTDTQYF.

As DNA, the CDR3 is TGTGCCAGCAGTTTGACGGGGGTGAGCTATGGCTACACCTTC. It encodes CASSLTGVSYGYTF. This chain links TRBV28 with TRBJ1-2; tentative D call: TRBD1 (5 bases). Trimming stripped 3 bases from V and 4 bases from J, with 12 bases between. This CDR3 comprises 14 residues. Per the germline V gene, CDR1 is MDHEN and CDR2 is SYDVKM.